The clone carrying this T cell receptor (beta chain) was counted a few times. This CDR3 has 15 residues. The germline V gene encodes CDR1 MNHNY and CDR2 SVGAGI (reference sequence). V lost 4 bases, J lost 4 bases, and 16 bases lay in between. The data belong to a study of blood T cell repertoires in COVID-19. Authors' analysis steps: Amplification of reference gene primers provided the estimated nucleated cell counts. Here immunoSEQ multiplex PCR was the method, and the copy in TCRdb shows in-frame clones only, minus some. V, J and clone size reflect that table, while D and trimming were determined from the DNA. The data contain about 100,000 clones, approximately 86% of them singletons.

This sequence joins TRBV6-6 and TRBJ2-5, with a tentative D call TRBD2 (6 bases). Source material: peripheral blood. The TCR sequence derives from a man at least 80 years old with active or convalescent COVID-19. The CDR3 here is CASSSTVADRETQYF. In nucleotides, the CDR3 is TGTGCCAGCAGTTCCACCGTAGCGGATCGAGAGACCCAGTACTTC.